Below, 7 T cell receptor beta chains from the same sample are listed, as sequenced in a study of OX40 agonist ivuxolimab in advanced cancers. The table came from immunoSEQ multiplex PCR; TCRdb's copy has only in-frame clones and leaves some out. The data show about 62,000 clones, nearly 95% seen once. The source was CD4+ or CD8+ T cells sorted from blood, collected in a trial of the OX40 agonist ivuxolimab. These receptors originate from an adult with an advanced solid tumor such as melanoma, head and neck, liver or kidney cancer.

The chain uses TRBV7-6 and TRBJ2-7, with TRBD2 as a possible D gene (6 bases). The germline V and J ends were trimmed by 8 bases and 0 bases, with 8 bases remaining between them. Germline values: CDR1 SGHVS, CDR2 FNYEAQ. The CDR3 is 12 amino acids. Written as DNA, the CDR3 is TGTGCCAGCGCGGGAAACTCCTACGAGCAGTACTTC. Translating gives CASAGNSYEQYF.

The chain employs TRBV9 and TRBJ2-1; 9 bases are shared with TRBD2. CDR3 length equals 15 residues. Trimming removed 4 bases from V and 0 bases from J; junction bases left unmatched: 2. Germline V gene lookup returns CDR1 SGDLS and CDR2 YYNGEE. The CDR3 here is CASSLAGSSYNEQFF. For the CDR3, the DNA is TGTGCCAGCAGCCTAGCGGGGAGCTCCTACAATGAGCAGTTCTTC.

V and J are TRBV11-2 and TRBJ1-5; D gene unclear. From germline, CDR1 is SGHAT and CDR2 FQNNGV. CDR3 length equals 15 residues. V dropped 0 bases and J dropped 2 bases, with 8 bases sitting between them. The CDR3 bases are TGTGCCAGCAGCTTAGATTTCGGGGGCAATCAGCCCCAGCATTTT. As protein: CASSLDFGGNQPQHF. The whole variable domain, filled in from reference TRBV11-2 and TRBJ1-5, reads EAGVAQSPRYKIIEKRQSVAFWCNPISGHATLYWYQQILGQGPKLLIQFQNNGVVDDSQLPKDRFSAERLKGVDSTLKIQPAKLEDSAVYLCASSLDFGGNQPQHFGDGTRLSIL.

The chain has TRBV5-4 and TRBJ2-3; D possibly matches TRBD1 or TRBD2 (5 bases each). This CDR3 comprises 12 residues. CDR1 SGHNT and CDR2 YYREEE come from the germline V gene (reference sequence). Deletions cut 3 bases from V and 4 bases from J, with 6 bases between. This CDR3 reads CASSWGSDTQYF. In nucleotides, the CDR3 is TGTGCCAGCAGCTGGGGGTCAGATACGCAGTATTTT.

The V and J genes are TRBV7-9 and TRBJ1-5; 7 bases are shared with TRBD1. Germline-derived CDR1 and CDR2 are SEHNR and FQNEAQ (reference sequence). The CDR3 extends over 14 amino acids. Germline trimming cut 5 bases from V and 7 bases from J; bases unmatched to any gene: 8. CDR3 loop: CASSPPGGKQPQHF. CDR3 DNA sequence: TGTGCCAGCAGCCCGCCAGGGGGAAAGCAGCCCCAGCATTTT.

This chain joins TRBV9 and TRBJ2-7; a weak D match, TRBD2 (6 bases). CDR1 SGDLS and CDR2 YYNGEE come from the germline V gene. The germline V and J ends were trimmed by 3 bases and 5 bases, with 12 bases remaining between them. This CDR3 is 13 amino acids long. The CDR3 region is CASSGGLLDEQYF. The CDR3 coding sequence is TGTGCCAGCAGCGGGGGACTCCTCGACGAGCAGTACTTC.

The V and J genes are TRBV13 and TRBJ2-4; D might be TRBD1 (6 bases). The germline V and J ends were trimmed by 4 bases and 1 base, with 17 bases remaining between them. The CDR3 loop spans 17 amino acids. The germline CDR1 and CDR2 sequences are PRHDT and FYEKMQ (reference sequence). The CDR3: CASSSHQGIEAKNIQYF. CDR3 nucleotides: TGTGCCAGCAGCTCCCACCAGGGGATTGAGGCCAAAAACATTCAGTACTTC.